The clone carrying this T cell receptor (beta chain) was observed many times. Its antigen is still unknown. These data are taken from a study of T-cell memory formation after mild COVID-19. Employing constant-segment primers, 5'RACE generated TCR alpha and TCR beta cDNA libraries bearing sample barcodes and UMIs. One entry per CDR3 protein, called by TCRdb with MiXCR from the 5' RACE reads. The table lists almost 35,000 distinct CDR3 sequences, 7.7% of them singletons. The germline V gene has CDR1 KGHDR and CDR2 SFDVKD. V lost 4 bases to trimming and J lost 10 bases, with 15 bases between them. CDR3 length: 13 residues. Broader study findings: Clones that contracted from day 15 to 85 had balanced CD4/CD8; later expanders were CD4+ biased. In second-wave clones peaking day 37, SARS-CoV-2 specificity remained unconfirmed. The CD4+ clones that contracted clustered mainly within CM and EM, and the CD8+ clones concentrated in EMRA.

The genes are TRBV24-1 and TRBJ1-2; no clear D. The receptor comes from a man aged 18 to 29 who had mild COVID-19 (a few samples of this study predate the infection). Cell type and time point are not known. Source material: PBMCs or a T cell subset sorted from them (not recorded which). The CDR3: CATSDTNGLHYTF. CDR3 DNA sequence: TGTGCCACCAGTGACACGAACGGGCTCCACTACACCTTC.